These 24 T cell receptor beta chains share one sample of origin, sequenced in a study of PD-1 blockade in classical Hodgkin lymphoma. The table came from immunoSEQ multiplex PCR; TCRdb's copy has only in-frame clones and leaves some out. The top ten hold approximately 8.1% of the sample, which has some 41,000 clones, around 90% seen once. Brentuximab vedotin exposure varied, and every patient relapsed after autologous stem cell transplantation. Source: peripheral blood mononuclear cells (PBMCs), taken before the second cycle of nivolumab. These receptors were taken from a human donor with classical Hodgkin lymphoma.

CDR3 in amino acids: CASSEQGAFPGELFF. The CDR3 bases are TGTGCCAGCAGTGAACAGGGGGCCTTCCCCGGGGAGCTGTTTTTT. The rearrangement uses TRBV6-1 and TRBJ2-2, with TRBD1 matching over 8 bases. The germline gives CDR1 MNHNS, CDR2 SASEGT. The J segment lost 6 bases and the V segment lost 2 bases, leaving 5 bases of the junction unmatched. The CDR3 is made up of 15 amino acids.

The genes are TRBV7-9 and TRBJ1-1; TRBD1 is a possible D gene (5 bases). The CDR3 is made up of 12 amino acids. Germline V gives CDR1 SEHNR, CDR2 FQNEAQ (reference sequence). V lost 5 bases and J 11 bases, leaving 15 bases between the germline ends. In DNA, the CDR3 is TGTGCCAGCAGCGTCGACAGCAGCACTGCTTTCTTT. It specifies CASSVDSSTAFF.

In DNA form, the CDR3 reads TGTGCCAGCAGCCTCCACCCACTAGCGGAGGCTTCCTACGAGCAGTACTTC. Protein sequence: CASSLHPLAEASYEQYF. The V and J genes are TRBV5-8 and TRBJ2-7; 8 nucleotides agree with TRBD2. V lost 4 bases to trimming and J lost 1 base; unmatched junction nucleotides: 13. Germline CDR1 reads SGHTS; CDR2 reads YDEGEE. This CDR3 has 17 residues.

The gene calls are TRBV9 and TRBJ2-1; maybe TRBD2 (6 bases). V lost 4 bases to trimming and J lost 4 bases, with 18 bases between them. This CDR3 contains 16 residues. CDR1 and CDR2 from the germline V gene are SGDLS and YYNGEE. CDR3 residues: CASSTMGGGGYNEQFF. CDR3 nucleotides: TGTGCCAGCAGCACCATGGGGGGTGGAGGGTACAATGAGCAGTTCTTC.

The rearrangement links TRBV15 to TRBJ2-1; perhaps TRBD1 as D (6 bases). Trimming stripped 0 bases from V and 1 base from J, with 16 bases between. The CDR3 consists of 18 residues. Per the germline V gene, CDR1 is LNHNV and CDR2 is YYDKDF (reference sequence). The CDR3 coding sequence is TGTGCCACCAGCAGAGATCTTTCTACAGGGTCGTCCTACAATGAGCAGTTCTTC. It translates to CATSRDLSTGSSYNEQFF.

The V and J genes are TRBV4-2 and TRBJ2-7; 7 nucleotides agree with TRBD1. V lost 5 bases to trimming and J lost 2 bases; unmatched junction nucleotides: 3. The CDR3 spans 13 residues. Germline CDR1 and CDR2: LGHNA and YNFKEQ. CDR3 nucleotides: TGTGCCAGCAGCATAACAGGGGCCTACGAGCAGTACTTC. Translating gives CASSITGAYEQYF.

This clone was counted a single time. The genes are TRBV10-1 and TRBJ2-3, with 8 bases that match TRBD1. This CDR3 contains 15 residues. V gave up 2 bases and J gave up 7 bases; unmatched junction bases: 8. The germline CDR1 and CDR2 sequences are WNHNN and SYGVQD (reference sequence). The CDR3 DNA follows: TGCGCCAGCAGTGAGGACCAGGGGGCGCTGAATACGCAGTATTTT. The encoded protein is CASSEDQGALNTQYF.

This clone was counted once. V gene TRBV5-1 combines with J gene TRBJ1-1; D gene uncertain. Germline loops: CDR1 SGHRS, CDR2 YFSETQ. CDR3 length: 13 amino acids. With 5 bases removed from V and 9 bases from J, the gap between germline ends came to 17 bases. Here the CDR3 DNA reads TGCGCCAGCAGGGCATTTGTCGACCGGAAAGCTTTCTTT. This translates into CASRAFVDRKAFF.

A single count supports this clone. CDR3: CASSVARSSYNEQFF. CDR3 nucleotides: TGTGCCAGCAGTGTAGCCCGGAGCTCCTACAATGAGCAGTTCTTC. This chain joins TRBV6-4 and TRBJ2-1; no firm D call. The V and J ends lost 4 bases and 0 bases respectively, with 10 bases between them. CDR1 MRHNA and CDR2 SNTAGT come from the germline V gene. The CDR3 length is 15 residues.

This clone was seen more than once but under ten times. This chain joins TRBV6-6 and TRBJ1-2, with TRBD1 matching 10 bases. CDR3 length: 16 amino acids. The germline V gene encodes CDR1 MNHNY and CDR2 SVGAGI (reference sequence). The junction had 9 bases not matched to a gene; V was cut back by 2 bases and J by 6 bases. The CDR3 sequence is CASSYPGTGAGHGYTF. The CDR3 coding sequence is TGTGCCAGCAGTTACCCCGGGACAGGGGCAGGGCATGGCTACACCTTC.

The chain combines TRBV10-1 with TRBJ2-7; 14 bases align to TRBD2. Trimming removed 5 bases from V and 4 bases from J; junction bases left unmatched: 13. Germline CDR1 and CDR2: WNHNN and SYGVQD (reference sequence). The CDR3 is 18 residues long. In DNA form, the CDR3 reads TGCGCCAGCAGTACCTTTGGACTAGCGGGAGGCCTCAATTACGAGCAGTACTTC. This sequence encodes CASSTFGLAGGLNYEQYF.

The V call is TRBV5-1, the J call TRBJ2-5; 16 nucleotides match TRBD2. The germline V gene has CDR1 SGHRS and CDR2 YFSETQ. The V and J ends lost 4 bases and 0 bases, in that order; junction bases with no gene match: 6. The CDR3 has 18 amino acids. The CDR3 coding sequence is TGCGCCAGCAGCCCGGGACTAGCGGGAGGGACGTACCAAGAGACCCAGTACTTC. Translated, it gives CASSPGLAGGTYQETQYF. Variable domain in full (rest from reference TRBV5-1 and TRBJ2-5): KAGVTQTPRYLIKTRGQQVTLSCSPISGHRSVSWYQQTPGQGLQFLFEYFSETQRNKGNFPGRFSGRQFSNSRSEMNVSTLELGDSALYLCASSPGLAGGTYQETQYFGPGTRLLVL.

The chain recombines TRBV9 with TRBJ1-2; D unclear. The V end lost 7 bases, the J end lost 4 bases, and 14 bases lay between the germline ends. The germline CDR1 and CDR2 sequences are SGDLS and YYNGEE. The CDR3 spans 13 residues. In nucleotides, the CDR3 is TGTGCCAGCGCCCCTGAGCACTTCTATGGCTACACCTTC. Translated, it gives CASAPEHFYGYTF.

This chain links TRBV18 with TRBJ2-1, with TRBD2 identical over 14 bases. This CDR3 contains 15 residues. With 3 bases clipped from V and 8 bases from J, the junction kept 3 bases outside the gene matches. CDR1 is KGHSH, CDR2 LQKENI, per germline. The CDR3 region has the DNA TGTGCCAGCTCACCGACTAGCGGGAGGGTCGATGAGCAGTTCTTC. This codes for CASSPTSGRVDEQFF.

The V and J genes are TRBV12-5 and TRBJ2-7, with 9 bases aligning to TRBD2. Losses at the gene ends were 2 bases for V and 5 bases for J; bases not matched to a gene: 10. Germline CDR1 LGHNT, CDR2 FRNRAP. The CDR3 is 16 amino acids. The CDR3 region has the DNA TGTGCTAGTGGTTTGTCCAGACTAGCGGAACCAGACGAGCAGTACTTC. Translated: CASGLSRLAEPDEQYF.

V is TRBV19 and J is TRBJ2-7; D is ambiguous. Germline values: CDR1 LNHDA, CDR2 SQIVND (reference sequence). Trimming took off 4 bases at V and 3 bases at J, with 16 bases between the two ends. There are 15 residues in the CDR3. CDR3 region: CASSTRDRALYEQYF. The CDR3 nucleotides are TGTGCCAGTAGTACCCGTGACCGGGCCCTCTACGAGCAGTACTTC.

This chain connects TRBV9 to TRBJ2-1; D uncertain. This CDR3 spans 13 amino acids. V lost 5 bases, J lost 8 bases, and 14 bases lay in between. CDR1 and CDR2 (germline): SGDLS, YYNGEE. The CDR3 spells CASSRGPPHEQFF. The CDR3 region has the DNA TGTGCCAGCAGTAGAGGCCCACCCCATGAGCAGTTCTTC.

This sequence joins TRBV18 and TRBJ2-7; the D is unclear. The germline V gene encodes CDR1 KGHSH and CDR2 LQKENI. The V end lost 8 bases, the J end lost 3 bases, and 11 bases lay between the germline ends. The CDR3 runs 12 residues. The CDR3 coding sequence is TGTGCCAGCACAACTAACAACTACGAGCAGTACTTC. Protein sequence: CASTTNNYEQYF.

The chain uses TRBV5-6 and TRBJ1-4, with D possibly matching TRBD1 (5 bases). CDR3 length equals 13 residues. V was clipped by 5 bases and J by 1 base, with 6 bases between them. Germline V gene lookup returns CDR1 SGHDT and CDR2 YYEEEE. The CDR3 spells CASSQGTNEKLFF. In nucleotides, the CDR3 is TGTGCCAGCAGTCAGGGAACTAATGAAAAACTGTTTTTT.

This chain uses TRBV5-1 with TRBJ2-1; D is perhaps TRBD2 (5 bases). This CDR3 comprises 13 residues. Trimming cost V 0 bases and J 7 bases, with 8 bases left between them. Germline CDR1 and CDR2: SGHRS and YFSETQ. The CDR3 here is CASSLGEGNEQFF. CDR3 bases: TGCGCCAGCAGCTTGGGTGAGGGAAATGAGCAGTTCTTC.

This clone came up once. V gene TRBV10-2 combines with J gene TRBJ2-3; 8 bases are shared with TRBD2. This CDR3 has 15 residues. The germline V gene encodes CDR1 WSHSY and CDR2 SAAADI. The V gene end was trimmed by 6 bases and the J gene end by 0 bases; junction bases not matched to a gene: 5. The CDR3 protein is CASSGSGTSTDTQYF. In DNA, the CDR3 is TGCGCCAGCAGCGGTAGCGGGACTAGCACAGATACGCAGTATTTT.

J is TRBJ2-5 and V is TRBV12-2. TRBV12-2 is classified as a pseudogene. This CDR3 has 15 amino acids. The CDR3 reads CASRIPGSPKETQYF. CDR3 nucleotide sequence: TGTGCAAGTCGTATTCCAGGGAGTCCAAAAGAGACCCAGTACTTC.

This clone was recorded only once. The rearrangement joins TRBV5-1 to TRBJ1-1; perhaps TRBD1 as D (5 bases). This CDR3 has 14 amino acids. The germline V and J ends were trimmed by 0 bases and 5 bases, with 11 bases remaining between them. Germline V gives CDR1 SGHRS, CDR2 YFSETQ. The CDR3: CASSLAGAGTEAFF. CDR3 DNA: TGCGCCAGCAGCTTGGCTGGGGCTGGGACTGAAGCTTTCTTT.

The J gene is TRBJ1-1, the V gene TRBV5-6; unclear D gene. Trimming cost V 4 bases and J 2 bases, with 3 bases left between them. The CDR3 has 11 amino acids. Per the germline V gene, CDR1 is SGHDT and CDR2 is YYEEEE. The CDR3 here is CASSINTEAFF. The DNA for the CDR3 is TGTGCCAGCAGCATAAACACTGAAGCTTTCTTT.